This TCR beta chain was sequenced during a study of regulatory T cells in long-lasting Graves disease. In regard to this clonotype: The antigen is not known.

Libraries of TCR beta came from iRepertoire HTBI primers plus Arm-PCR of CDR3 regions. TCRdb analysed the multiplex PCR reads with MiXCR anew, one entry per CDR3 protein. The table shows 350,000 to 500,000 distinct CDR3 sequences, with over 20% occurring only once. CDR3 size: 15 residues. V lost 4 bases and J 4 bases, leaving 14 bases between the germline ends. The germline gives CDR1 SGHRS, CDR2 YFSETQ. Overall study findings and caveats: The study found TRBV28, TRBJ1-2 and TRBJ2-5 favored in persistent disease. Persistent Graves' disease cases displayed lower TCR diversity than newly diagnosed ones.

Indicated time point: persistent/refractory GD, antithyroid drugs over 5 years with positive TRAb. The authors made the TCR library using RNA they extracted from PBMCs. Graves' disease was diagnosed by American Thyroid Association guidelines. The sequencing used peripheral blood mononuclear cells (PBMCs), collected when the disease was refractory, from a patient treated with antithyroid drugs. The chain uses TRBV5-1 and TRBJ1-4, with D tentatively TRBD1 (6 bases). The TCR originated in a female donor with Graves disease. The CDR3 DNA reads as TGCGCCAGCAGCCGTGGAGGGGGGGATAATGAAAAACTGTTTTTT. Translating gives CASSRGGGDNEKLFF. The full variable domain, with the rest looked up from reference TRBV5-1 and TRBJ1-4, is KAGVTQTPRYLIKTRGQQVTLSCSPISGHRSVSWYQQTPGQGLQFLFEYFSETQRNKGNFPGRFSGRQFSNSRSEMNVSTLELGDSALYLCASSRGGGDNEKLFFGSGTQLSVL.